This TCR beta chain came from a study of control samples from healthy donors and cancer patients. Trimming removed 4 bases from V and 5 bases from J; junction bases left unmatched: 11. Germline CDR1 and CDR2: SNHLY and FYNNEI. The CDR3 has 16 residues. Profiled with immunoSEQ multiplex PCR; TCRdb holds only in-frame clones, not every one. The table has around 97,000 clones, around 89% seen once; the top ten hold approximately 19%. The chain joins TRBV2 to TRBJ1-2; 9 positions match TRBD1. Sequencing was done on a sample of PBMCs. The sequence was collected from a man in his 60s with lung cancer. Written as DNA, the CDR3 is TGTGCCAGCAGTGGTCTCGATTCGGGACAGGGATATGGCTACACCTTC. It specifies CASSGLDSGQGYGYTF.